A selection of T cell receptor beta chains follows, all from one sample in a study of blood T cells in healthy people across ages. TCRdb redid the calling of the 5' RACE reads with MiXCR, one entry per CDR3 protein. The data show around 1.5 million distinct CDR3 sequences, roughly a third seen once. The sequenced material came from blood. These receptors all stem from a woman aged 25 to 45 in good health. The CDR3 runs from the conserved cysteine through the conserved F or W. A D gene is named only where the DNA matches it firmly. The size field is filled for only some rows; it gives once, few, many or a size class.

cdr3_length: 16; clone_size: .; d_call: TRBD2; j_call: TRBJ2-7; v_call: TRBV6-6; cdr3_nt: TGTGCCAGCAGTTATCGGACTAGCGGGGGAGGGGGGGAGCAGTACTTC; cdr3_aa: CASSYRTSGGGGEQYF
cdr3_length: 13; clone_size: many; d_call: .; j_call: TRBJ1-2; v_call: TRBV10-3; cdr3_nt: TGTGCCATCAAATACCCCGGGAACTATGGCTACACCTTC; cdr3_aa: CAIKYPGNYGYTF
cdr3_length: 16; clone_size: few; d_call: TRBD1; j_call: TRBJ1-2; v_call: TRBV29-1; cdr3_nt: TGCAGCGTTTGGACAGGGGGCGCGTCTCTCTTCTATGGCTACACCTTC; cdr3_aa: CSVWTGGASLFYGYTF
cdr3_length: 16; clone_size: .; d_call: TRBD2; j_call: TRBJ2-3; v_call: TRBV29-1; cdr3_nt: TGCAGCGTCAGAGATTTGGAGCGGGAGGGCACAGATACGCAGTATTTT; cdr3_aa: CSVRDLEREGTDTQYF
cdr3_length: 13; clone_size: .; d_call: .; j_call: TRBJ2-7; v_call: TRBV11-2; cdr3_nt: TGTGCCAGCAGCTTCCCAGGGGAATACGAGCAGTACTTC; cdr3_aa: CASSFPGEYEQYF
cdr3_length: 12; clone_size: few; d_call: TRBD1; j_call: TRBJ1-2; v_call: TRBV6-6; cdr3_nt: TGTGCCAGCGGGGGACAGGGGTATGGCTACACCTTC; cdr3_aa: CASGGQGYGYTF
cdr3_length: 18; clone_size: .; d_call: .; j_call: TRBJ1-2; v_call: TRBV7-9; cdr3_nt: TGTGCCAGCTACACGGGGAGGAGCAGGGGCCCGACGCCCTATGGCTACACCTTC; cdr3_aa: CASYTGRSRGPTPYGYTF
cdr3_length: 16; clone_size: .; d_call: .; j_call: TRBJ2-3; v_call: TRBV20-1; cdr3_nt: TGCAGTGCTAGACAACACTTAGCAGGATACACAGATACGCAGTATTTT; cdr3_aa: CSARQHLAGYTDTQYF
cdr3_length: 15; clone_size: .; d_call: TRBD2; j_call: TRBJ2-1; v_call: TRBV13; cdr3_nt: TGTGCCAGCAGCTCCTGGACTAGCGGGAGGAATGAGCAGTTCTTC; cdr3_aa: CASSSWTSGRNEQFF
cdr3_length: 15; clone_size: few; d_call: TRBD1; j_call: TRBJ2-7; v_call: TRBV18; cdr3_nt: TGTGCCAGCTCACCTGACGACAGGGTCTCCTACGAGCAGTACTTC; cdr3_aa: CASSPDDRVSYEQYF
cdr3_length: 12; clone_size: .; d_call: .; j_call: TRBJ2-2; v_call: TRBV27; cdr3_nt: TGTGCCAGCAGTCGTGCGGCCGGGGAGCTGTTTTTT; cdr3_aa: CASSRAAGELFF
cdr3_length: 19; clone_size: many; d_call: TRBD1; j_call: TRBJ2-3; v_call: TRBV28; cdr3_nt: TGTGCCAGCAGCCCCCGCAGTCCTCAGCCGGGACAGGGGACAGATACGCAGTATTTT; cdr3_aa: CASSPRSPQPGQGTDTQYF
cdr3_length: 17; clone_size: .; d_call: TRBD2; j_call: TRBJ2-3; v_call: TRBV18; cdr3_nt: TGTGCCAGCTCACGGACTAGCGGACAGCCTGGCACAGATACGCAGTATTTT; cdr3_aa: CASSRTSGQPGTDTQYF
cdr3_length: 16; clone_size: few; d_call: TRBD2; j_call: TRBJ2-1; v_call: TRBV7-9; cdr3_nt: TGTGCCAGCAGCTTAGGATGGTCTAGCGGGAGCAATGAGCAGTTCTTC; cdr3_aa: CASSLGWSSGSNEQFF
cdr3_length: 11; clone_size: many; d_call: .; j_call: TRBJ2-1; v_call: TRBV7-9; cdr3_nt: TGTGCCAGCAGTCCGACCAATGAGCAGTTCTTC; cdr3_aa: CASSPTNEQFF
cdr3_length: 18; clone_size: .; d_call: TRBD1; j_call: TRBJ2-6; v_call: TRBV25-1; cdr3_nt: TGTGCCAGCAGTGACGGGCAGGGGGCTCAGTGGGGGGCCAACGTCCTGACTTTC; cdr3_aa: CASSDGQGAQWGANVLTF
cdr3_length: 12; clone_size: few; d_call: .; j_call: TRBJ1-4; v_call: TRBV10-3; cdr3_nt: TGTGCCATCAGTGAACCCGGTGAAAAACTGTTTTTT; cdr3_aa: CAISEPGEKLFF
cdr3_length: 13; clone_size: .; d_call: TRBD1; j_call: TRBJ2-1; v_call: TRBV29-1; cdr3_nt: TGCAGCGTACAGGACAGGGGGTACAATGAGCAGTTCTTC; cdr3_aa: CSVQDRGYNEQFF
cdr3_length: 13; clone_size: .; d_call: .; j_call: TRBJ2-5; v_call: TRBV18; cdr3_nt: TGTGCCAGCTCACCACCCAGTATCGAGACCCAGTACTTC; cdr3_aa: CASSPPSIETQYF
cdr3_length: 14; clone_size: .; d_call: .; j_call: TRBJ2-7; v_call: TRBV11-2; cdr3_nt: TGTGCCAGCAGCTTTAACGGGAGAACCTACGAGCAGTACTTC; cdr3_aa: CASSFNGRTYEQYF
cdr3_length: 15; clone_size: few; d_call: TRBD2; j_call: TRBJ2-5; v_call: TRBV7-3; cdr3_nt: TGTGCCAGCAGCTTAACGGGGGCGGGGGGTGAGACCCAGTACTTC; cdr3_aa: CASSLTGAGGETQYF
cdr3_length: 15; clone_size: few; d_call: TRBD1; j_call: TRBJ1-1; v_call: TRBV12-3/TRBV12-4; cdr3_nt: TGTGCCAGCAGAAAAACAGGGGGGAGGGGGACTGAAGCTTTCTTT; cdr3_aa: CASRKTGGRGTEAFF
cdr3_length: 10; clone_size: many; d_call: .; j_call: TRBJ2-5; v_call: TRBV20-1; cdr3_nt: TGCAGTGCTAGGATGGAGACCCAGTACTTC; cdr3_aa: CSARMETQYF
cdr3_length: 14; clone_size: few; d_call: TRBD2; j_call: TRBJ2-1; v_call: TRBV19; cdr3_nt: TGTGCCAGTACCCTATTGACTAGCGGGCAGGAGCAGTTCTTC; cdr3_aa: CASTLLTSGQEQFF
cdr3_length: 16; clone_size: many; d_call: .; j_call: TRBJ2-5; v_call: TRBV28; cdr3_nt: TGTGCCAGCAGTGATCCGGGACGAGACTCCCAAGAGACCCAGTACTTC; cdr3_aa: CASSDPGRDSQETQYF
cdr3_length: 16; clone_size: few; d_call: .; j_call: TRBJ2-1; v_call: TRBV27; cdr3_nt: TGTGCCAGCAGTAAAGAGGGTAGCTCCTTCTACAATGAGCAGTTCTTC; cdr3_aa: CASSKEGSSFYNEQFF
cdr3_length: 15; clone_size: .; d_call: TRBD1; j_call: TRBJ1-2; v_call: TRBV28; cdr3_nt: TGTGCCAGCAGTTTCCCCGGACAGGGGGCTTACGGCTACACCTTC; cdr3_aa: CASSFPGQGAYGYTF
cdr3_length: 14; clone_size: .; d_call: TRBD2; j_call: TRBJ2-1; v_call: TRBV6-6; cdr3_nt: TGTGCCAGCAGTTCCTCCCTAGCGGGAAATGAGCAGTTCTTC; cdr3_aa: CASSSSLAGNEQFF
cdr3_length: 15; clone_size: few; d_call: TRBD1; j_call: TRBJ1-5; v_call: TRBV12-3/TRBV12-4; cdr3_nt: TGTGCCAGCAGTTTCAACAGGGGATCCAATCAGCCCCAGCATTTT; cdr3_aa: CASSFNRGSNQPQHF
cdr3_length: 16; clone_size: .; d_call: .; j_call: TRBJ2-5; v_call: TRBV27; cdr3_nt: TGTGCCAGCAGTTTATCGCTCCGGAGGGGCTTAAAGACCCAGTACTTC; cdr3_aa: CASSLSLRRGLKTQYF
cdr3_length: 17; clone_size: few; d_call: TRBD2; j_call: TRBJ2-5; v_call: TRBV6-1; cdr3_nt: TGTGCCAGCAGTGAGCGGACTAGTTACGATTCGGCGGAGACCCAGTACTTC; cdr3_aa: CASSERTSYDSAETQYF
cdr3_length: 18; clone_size: few; d_call: .; j_call: TRBJ1-6; v_call: TRBV2; cdr3_nt: TGTGCCAGCAGTGCCCGAGGCGGGGGCGAGGCCTATAATTCACCCCTCCACTTT; cdr3_aa: CASSARGGGEAYNSPLHF
cdr3_length: 12; clone_size: many; d_call: .; j_call: TRBJ2-3; v_call: TRBV24-1; cdr3_nt: TGTGCCACCAGTGATCTATGGGATACGCAGTATTTT; cdr3_aa: CATSDLWDTQYF
cdr3_length: 15; clone_size: few; d_call: TRBD2; j_call: TRBJ2-3; v_call: TRBV7-6; cdr3_nt: TGTGCCAGCAGCTTAAGCGGGAGCAGTGGAGATACGCAGTATTTT; cdr3_aa: CASSLSGSSGDTQYF
cdr3_length: 14; clone_size: .; d_call: TRBD1; j_call: TRBJ1-6; v_call: TRBV5-6; cdr3_nt: TGTGCCAGCAGCTTGAAGGGGGCGGATTCACCCCTCCACTTT; cdr3_aa: CASSLKGADSPLHF
cdr3_length: 15; clone_size: many; d_call: TRBD1; j_call: TRBJ2-1; v_call: TRBV12-3/TRBV12-4; cdr3_nt: TGTGCCAGCAGTTTAGAGGGACAGGGGTTCGATGAGCAGTTCTTC; cdr3_aa: CASSLEGQGFDEQFF
cdr3_length: 15; clone_size: once; d_call: .; j_call: TRBJ2-3; v_call: TRBV18; cdr3_nt: TGTGCCAGCTCACTTATTTCCGGGCCAACAGATCCGCAGTATTTT; cdr3_aa: CASSLISGPTDPQYF
cdr3_length: 15; clone_size: .; d_call: TRBD2; j_call: TRBJ2-7; v_call: TRBV6-1; cdr3_nt: TGTGCCAGCACTGAGGGGGCTAGCGGGAGAAACGAGCAGTACTTC; cdr3_aa: CASTEGASGRNEQYF
cdr3_length: 16; clone_size: many; d_call: TRBD2; j_call: TRBJ2-7; v_call: TRBV4-1; cdr3_nt: TGCGCCAGCAGCCAAGAACGAGCGGGGGGGCTCTACGAGCAGTACTTC; cdr3_aa: CASSQERAGGLYEQYF
cdr3_length: 13; clone_size: few; d_call: .; j_call: TRBJ2-1; v_call: TRBV11-2; cdr3_nt: TGTGCCAGCAGCTTTATCCCCTACAATGAGCAGTTCTTC; cdr3_aa: CASSFIPYNEQFF
cdr3_length: 13; clone_size: many; d_call: .; j_call: TRBJ2-4; v_call: TRBV29-1; cdr3_nt: TGCAGCGCCCGCAGGGCCGGGGAAAACATTCAGTACTTC; cdr3_aa: CSARRAGENIQYF
cdr3_length: 12; clone_size: once; d_call: .; j_call: TRBJ2-5; v_call: TRBV25-1; cdr3_nt: TGTGCCAGCAGCCAGGGCTGTGAGACCCAGTACTTC; cdr3_aa: CASSQGCETQYF
cdr3_length: 17; clone_size: .; d_call: TRBD1; j_call: TRBJ1-2; v_call: TRBV4-1; cdr3_nt: TGCGCCAGCAGCCAAAGACAGGCTGACAGGGCTAACTATGGCTACACCTTC; cdr3_aa: CASSQRQADRANYGYTF
cdr3_length: 14; clone_size: few; d_call: TRBD1; j_call: TRBJ1-3; v_call: TRBV29-1; cdr3_nt: TGCAGCGTTGCCCCGACAGGGAGGGGAAACACCATATATTTT; cdr3_aa: CSVAPTGRGNTIYF
cdr3_length: 14; clone_size: .; d_call: .; j_call: TRBJ1-4; v_call: TRBV28; cdr3_nt: TGTGCCAGCAGTTTTTTCCTCCGAAATGAAAAACTGTTTTTT; cdr3_aa: CASSFFLRNEKLFF
cdr3_length: 13; clone_size: .; d_call: .; j_call: TRBJ1-5; v_call: TRBV5-1; cdr3_nt: TGCGCCAGCAGCTTGGCTCCTAATCGGCCCCAGCATTTT; cdr3_aa: CASSLAPNRPQHF
cdr3_length: 14; clone_size: .; d_call: .; j_call: TRBJ2-5; v_call: TRBV18; cdr3_nt: TGTGCCAGCCCTGCGGGTGAGGGCCAAGAGACCCAGTACTTC; cdr3_aa: CASPAGEGQETQYF